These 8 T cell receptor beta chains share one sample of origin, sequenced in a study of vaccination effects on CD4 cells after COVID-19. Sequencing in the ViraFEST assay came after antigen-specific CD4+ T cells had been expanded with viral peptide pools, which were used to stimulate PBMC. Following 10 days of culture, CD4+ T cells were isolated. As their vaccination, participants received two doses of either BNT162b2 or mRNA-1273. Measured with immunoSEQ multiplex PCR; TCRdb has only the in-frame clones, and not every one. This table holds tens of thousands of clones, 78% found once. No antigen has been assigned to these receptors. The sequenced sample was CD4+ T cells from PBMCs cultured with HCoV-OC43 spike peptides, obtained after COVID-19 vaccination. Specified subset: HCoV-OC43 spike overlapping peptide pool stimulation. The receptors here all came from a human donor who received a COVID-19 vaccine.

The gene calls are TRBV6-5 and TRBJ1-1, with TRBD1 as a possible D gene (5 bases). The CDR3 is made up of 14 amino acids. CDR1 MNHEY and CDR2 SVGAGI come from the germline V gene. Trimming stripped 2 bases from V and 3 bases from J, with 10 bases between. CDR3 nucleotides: TGTGCCAGCAGTTACCGGGGGAGGGACACTGAAGCTTTCTTT. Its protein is CASSYRGRDTEAFF.

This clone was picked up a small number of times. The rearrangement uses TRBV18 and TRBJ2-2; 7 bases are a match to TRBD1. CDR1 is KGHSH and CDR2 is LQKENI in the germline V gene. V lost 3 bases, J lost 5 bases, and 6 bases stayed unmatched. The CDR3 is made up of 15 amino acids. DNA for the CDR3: TGTGCCAGCTCACCGACAGGGTCGTATACCGGGGAGCTGTTTTTT. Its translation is CASSPTGSYTGELFF.

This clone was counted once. The CDR3 sequence is CASSEILGADLNQPQHF. The CDR3 DNA sequence: TGTGCCAGCAGTGAAATTCTAGGGGCAGACTTAAATCAGCCCCAGCATTTT. V is TRBV6-4 and J is TRBJ1-5, with D possibly TRBD1 on 5 matching bases. This CDR3 is 17 amino acids long. Deletions cut 3 bases from V and 4 bases from J, with 19 bases between. Per the germline V gene, CDR1 is MRHNA and CDR2 is SNTAGT.

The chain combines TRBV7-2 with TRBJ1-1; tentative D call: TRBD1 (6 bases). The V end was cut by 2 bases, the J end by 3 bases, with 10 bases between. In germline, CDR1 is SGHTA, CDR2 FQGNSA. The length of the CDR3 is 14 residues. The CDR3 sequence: CASSLHRADTEAFF. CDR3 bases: TGTGCCAGCAGCTTACACAGGGCGGACACTGAAGCTTTCTTT.

In DNA form, the CDR3 reads TGCGCCAGCAGCTTTAGCGGGAGCTCCTACAATGAGCAGTTCTTC. This codes for CASSFSGSSYNEQFF. The gene calls are TRBV5-1 and TRBJ2-1; 9 nucleotides match TRBD2. The trim removed 2 bases at V and 0 bases at J, leaving 0 bases unmatched. This CDR3 comprises 15 residues. CDR1 SGHRS and CDR2 YFSETQ come from the germline V gene.

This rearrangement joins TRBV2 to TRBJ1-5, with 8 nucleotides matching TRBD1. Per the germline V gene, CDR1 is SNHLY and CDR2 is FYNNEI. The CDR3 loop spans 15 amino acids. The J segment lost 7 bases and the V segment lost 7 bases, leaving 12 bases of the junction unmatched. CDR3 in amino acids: CASTRDRSFGQPQHF. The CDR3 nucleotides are TGTGCCAGCACTAGGGACAGGTCTTTCGGACAGCCCCAGCATTTT. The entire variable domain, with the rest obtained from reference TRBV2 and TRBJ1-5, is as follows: EPEVTQTPSHQVTQMGQEVILRCVPISNHLYFYWYRQILGQKVEFLVSFYNNEISEKSEIFDDQFSVERPDGSNFTLKIRSTKLEDSAMYFCASTRDRSFGQPQHFGDGTRLSIL.

CDR3 sequence reads: CASSLGPGLAVYEQYV. In DNA, the CDR3 is TGTGCCAGCAGCTTGGGACCGGGACTAGCGGTTTACGAGCAGTACGTC. J is TRBJ2-7 and V is TRBV5-6; 11 bases are a match to TRBD2. CDR3 length: 16 amino acids. Trimming cost V 0 bases and J 4 bases; bases outside gene matches: 6. CDR1 SGHDT and CDR2 YYEEEE come from the germline V gene.

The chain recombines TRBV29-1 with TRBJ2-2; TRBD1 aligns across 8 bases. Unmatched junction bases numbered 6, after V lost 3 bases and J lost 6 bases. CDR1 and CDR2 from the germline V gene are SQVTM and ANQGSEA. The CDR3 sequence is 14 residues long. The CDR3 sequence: CSVDGDRRAGELFF. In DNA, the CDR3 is TGCAGCGTTGACGGGGACAGGCGAGCCGGGGAGCTGTTTTTT.